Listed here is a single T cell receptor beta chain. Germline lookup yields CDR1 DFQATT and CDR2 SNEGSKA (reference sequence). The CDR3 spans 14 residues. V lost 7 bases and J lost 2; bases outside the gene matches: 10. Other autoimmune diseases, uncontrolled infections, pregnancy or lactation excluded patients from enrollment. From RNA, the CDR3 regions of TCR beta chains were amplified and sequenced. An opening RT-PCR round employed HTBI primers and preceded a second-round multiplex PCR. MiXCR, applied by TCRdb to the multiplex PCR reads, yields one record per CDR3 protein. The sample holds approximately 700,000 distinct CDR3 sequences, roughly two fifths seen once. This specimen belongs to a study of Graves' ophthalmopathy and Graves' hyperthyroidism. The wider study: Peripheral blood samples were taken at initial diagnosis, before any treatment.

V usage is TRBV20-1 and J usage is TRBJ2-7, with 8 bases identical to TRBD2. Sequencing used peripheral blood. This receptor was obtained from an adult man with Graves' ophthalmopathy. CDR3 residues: CSGTTSGGAYEQYF. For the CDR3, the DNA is TGCAGTGGAACCACTAGCGGAGGTGCCTACGAGCAGTACTTC.